The clone carrying this T cell receptor (beta chain) was counted at least ten times. Its antigen is undetermined. The data were taken from a study of blood T cells in healthy people across ages. General study findings and limits: Naive T cell percentage strongly correlated with TCR beta diversity.

For the second PCR, which ran for roughly 6 to 11 cycles, a sample-barcoded 5' primer and a J-beta primer mix were used. Via MiXCR, TCRdb re-called the 5' RACE reads, giving one row per CDR3 protein. Of under 750,000 distinct CDR3 sequences listed, roughly 48% were seen once; the top ten hold around 24%. Sequencing was carried out using blood. This TCR derives from a man at least 80 years old in good health.

Here the CDR3 reads CASGQTSGNNEQFF. CDR3 DNA: TGTGCCAGCGGGCAGACTAGCGGGAACAATGAGCAGTTCTTC. The chain joins TRBV12-3 or TRBV12-4 to TRBJ2-1; 11 bases are shared with TRBD2. V shed 8 bases, J shed 5 bases, and the junction held 5 bases outside the gene matches. The CDR3 consists of 14 residues.